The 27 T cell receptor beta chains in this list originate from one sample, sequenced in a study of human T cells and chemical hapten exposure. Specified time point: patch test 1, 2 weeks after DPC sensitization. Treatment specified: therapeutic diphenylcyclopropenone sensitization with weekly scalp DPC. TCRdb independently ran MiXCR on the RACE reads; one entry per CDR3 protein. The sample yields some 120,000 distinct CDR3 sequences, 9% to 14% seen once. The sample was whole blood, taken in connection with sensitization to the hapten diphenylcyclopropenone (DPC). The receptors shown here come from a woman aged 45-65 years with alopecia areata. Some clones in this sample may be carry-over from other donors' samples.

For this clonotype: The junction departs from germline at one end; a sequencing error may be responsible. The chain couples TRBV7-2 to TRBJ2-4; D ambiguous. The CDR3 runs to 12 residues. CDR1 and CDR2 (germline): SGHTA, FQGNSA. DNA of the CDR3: TGTGCCAGCAGCCTAGCCAAAAACATTCAGTACTTC. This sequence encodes CASSLAKNIQYF.

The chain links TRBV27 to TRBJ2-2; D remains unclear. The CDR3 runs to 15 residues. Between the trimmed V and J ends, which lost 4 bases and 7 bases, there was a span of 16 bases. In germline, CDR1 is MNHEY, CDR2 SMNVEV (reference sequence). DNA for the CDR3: TGTGCCAGCAGTTCCTCCATACCTAACGGCGGGGAGCTGTTTTTT. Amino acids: CASSSSIPNGGELFF.

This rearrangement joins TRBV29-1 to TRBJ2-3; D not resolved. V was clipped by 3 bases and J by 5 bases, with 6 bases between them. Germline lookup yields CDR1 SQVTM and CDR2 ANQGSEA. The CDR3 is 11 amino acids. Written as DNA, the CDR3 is TGCAGCGTTGACCCCCAAGATACGCAGTATTTT. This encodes CSVDPQDTQYF.

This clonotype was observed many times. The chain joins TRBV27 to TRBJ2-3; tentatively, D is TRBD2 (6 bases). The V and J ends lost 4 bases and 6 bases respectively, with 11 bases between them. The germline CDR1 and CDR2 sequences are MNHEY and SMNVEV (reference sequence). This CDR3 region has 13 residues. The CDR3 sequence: CASSSTSMDTQYF. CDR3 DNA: TGTGCCAGCAGTTCGACTAGTATGGATACGCAGTATTTT.

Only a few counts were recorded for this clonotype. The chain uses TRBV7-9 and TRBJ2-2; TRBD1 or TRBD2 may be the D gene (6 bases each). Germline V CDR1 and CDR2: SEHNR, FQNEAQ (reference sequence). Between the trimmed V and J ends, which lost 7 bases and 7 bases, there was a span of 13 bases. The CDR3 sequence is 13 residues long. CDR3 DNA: TGTGCCAGCAACCCCGGGGGCAGCGGGGAGCTGTTTTTT. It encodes CASNPGGSGELFF.

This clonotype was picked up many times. The CDR3: CASSPTADKFYEQYF. As DNA, the CDR3 is TGCGCCAGCAGCCCGACAGCCGATAAGTTCTACGAGCAGTACTTC. This rearrangement joins TRBV5-1 to TRBJ2-7; tentative D call: TRBD1 (5 bases). The germline CDR1 and CDR2 sequences are SGHRS and YFSETQ. Trimming left V 4 bases short and J 3 bases short, with 17 bases between. This CDR3 has 15 residues.

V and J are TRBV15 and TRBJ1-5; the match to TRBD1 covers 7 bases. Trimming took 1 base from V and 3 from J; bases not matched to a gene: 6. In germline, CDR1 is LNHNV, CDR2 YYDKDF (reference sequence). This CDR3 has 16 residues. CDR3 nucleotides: TGTGCCACCAGCAGAGCCGCGGGACAGCACAATCAGCCCCAGCATTTT. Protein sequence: CATSRAAGQHNQPQHF.

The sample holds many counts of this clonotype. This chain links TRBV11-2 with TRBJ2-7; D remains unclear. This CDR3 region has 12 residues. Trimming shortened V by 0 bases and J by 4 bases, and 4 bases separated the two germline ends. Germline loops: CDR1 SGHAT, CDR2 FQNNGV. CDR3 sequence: CASSLDPYEQYF. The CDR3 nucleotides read TGTGCCAGCAGCTTAGACCCGTACGAGCAGTACTTC.

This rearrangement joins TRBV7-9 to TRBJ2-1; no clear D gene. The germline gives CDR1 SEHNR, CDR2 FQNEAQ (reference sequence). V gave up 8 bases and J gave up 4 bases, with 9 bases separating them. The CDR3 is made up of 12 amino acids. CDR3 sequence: CASAPSYNEQFF. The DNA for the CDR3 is TGTGCCAGCGCTCCGAGTTACAATGAGCAGTTCTTC. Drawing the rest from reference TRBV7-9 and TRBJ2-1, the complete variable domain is DTGVSQNPRHKITKRGQNVTFRCDPISEHNRLYWYRQTLGQGPEFLTYFQNEAQLEKSRLLSDRFSAERPKGSFSTLEIQRTEQGDSAMYLCASAPSYNEQFFGPGTRLTVL.

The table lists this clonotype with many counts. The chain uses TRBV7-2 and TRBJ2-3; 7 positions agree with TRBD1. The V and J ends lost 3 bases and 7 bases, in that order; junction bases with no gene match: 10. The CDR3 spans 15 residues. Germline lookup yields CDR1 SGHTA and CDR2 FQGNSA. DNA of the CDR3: TGTGCCAGCAGCTTCGGGACAGCCCTCCGCCATACGCAGTATTTT. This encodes CASSFGTALRHTQYF.

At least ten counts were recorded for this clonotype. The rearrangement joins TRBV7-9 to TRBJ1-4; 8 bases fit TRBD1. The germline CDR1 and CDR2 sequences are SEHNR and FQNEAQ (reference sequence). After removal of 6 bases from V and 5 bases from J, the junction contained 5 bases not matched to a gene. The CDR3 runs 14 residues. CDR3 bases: TGTGCCAGCAGGGGGGACAGGCGAAATGAAAAACTGTTTTTT. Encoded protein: CASRGDRRNEKLFF.

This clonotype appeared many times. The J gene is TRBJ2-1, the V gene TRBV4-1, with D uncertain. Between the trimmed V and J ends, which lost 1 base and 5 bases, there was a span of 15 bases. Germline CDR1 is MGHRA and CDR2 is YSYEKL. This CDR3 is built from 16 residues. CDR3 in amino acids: CASSQVSTLGNNEQFF. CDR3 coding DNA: TGCGCCAGCAGCCAAGTCTCCACCTTAGGTAACAATGAGCAGTTCTTC.

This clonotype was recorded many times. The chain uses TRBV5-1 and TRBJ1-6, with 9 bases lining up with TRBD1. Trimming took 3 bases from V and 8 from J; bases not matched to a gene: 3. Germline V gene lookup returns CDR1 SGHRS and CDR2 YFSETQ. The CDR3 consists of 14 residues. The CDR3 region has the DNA TGCGCCAGCAGCTACCGGGACAGGGATTCACCCCTCCACTTT. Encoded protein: CASSYRDRDSPLHF.

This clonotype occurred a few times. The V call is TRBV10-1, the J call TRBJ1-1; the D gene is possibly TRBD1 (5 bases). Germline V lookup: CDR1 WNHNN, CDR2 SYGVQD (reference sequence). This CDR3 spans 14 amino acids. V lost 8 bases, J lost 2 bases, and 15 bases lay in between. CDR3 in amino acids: CASSGGAENTEAFF. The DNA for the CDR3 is TGCGCCAGCTCAGGCGGGGCAGAAAACACTGAAGCTTTCTTT.

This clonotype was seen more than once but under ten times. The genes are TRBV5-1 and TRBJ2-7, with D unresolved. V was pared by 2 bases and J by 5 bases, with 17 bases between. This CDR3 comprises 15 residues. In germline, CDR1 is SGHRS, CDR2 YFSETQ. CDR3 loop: CASSFGPPPLDEQYF. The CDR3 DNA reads TGCGCCAGCAGCTTTGGTCCCCCTCCTTTGGACGAGCAGTACTTC.

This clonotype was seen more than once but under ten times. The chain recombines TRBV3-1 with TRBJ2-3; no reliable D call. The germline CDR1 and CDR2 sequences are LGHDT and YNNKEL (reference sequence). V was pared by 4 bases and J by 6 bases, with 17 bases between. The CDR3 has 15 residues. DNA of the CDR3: TGTGCCAGCAGCCCCTATGGAAGACCCGATGATACGCAGTATTTT. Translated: CASSPYGRPDDTQYF.

CDR3 sequence reads: CATSEIGTYEQYF. The CDR3, as DNA: TGTGCCACCAGTGAAATCGGGACCTACGAGCAGTACTTC. V is TRBV24-1 and J is TRBJ2-7; TRBD2 is a possible D gene (5 bases). Looked up from germline, CDR1 is KGHDR and CDR2 is SFDVKD. V shed 4 bases and J shed 2 bases, with 8 bases lying between them. There are 13 residues in the CDR3.

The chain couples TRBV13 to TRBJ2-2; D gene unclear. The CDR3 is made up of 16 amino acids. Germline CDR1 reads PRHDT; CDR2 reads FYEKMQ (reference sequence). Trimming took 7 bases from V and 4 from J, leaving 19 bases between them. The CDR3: CASTERLRRTTGELFF. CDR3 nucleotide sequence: TGTGCCAGCACCGAAAGACTCAGGAGAACCACCGGGGAGCTGTTTTTT.

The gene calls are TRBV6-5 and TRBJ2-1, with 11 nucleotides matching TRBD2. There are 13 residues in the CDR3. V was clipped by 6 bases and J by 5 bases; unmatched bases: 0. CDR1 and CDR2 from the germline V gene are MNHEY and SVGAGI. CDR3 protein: CASRGLADNEQFF. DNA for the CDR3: TGTGCCAGCAGGGGACTAGCGGACAATGAGCAGTTCTTC.

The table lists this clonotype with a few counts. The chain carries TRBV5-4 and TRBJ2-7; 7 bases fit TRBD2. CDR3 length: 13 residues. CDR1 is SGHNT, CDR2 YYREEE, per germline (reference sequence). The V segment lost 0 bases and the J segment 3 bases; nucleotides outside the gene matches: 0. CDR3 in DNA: TGTGCCAGCAGCTTGGCTAGCGGCTACGAGCAGTACTTC. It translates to CASSLASGYEQYF.

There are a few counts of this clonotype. This chain's CDR3 is CASSQRRGEEQYF. For the CDR3, the DNA is TGTGCCAGCAGCCAGCGGCGGGGAGAGGAGCAGTACTTC. The chain combines TRBV7-6 with TRBJ2-7; maybe TRBD2 (6 bases). Germline V gene lookup returns CDR1 SGHVS and CDR2 FNYEAQ. The CDR3 sequence is 13 residues long. V dropped 5 bases and J dropped 7 bases, with 15 bases sitting between them.

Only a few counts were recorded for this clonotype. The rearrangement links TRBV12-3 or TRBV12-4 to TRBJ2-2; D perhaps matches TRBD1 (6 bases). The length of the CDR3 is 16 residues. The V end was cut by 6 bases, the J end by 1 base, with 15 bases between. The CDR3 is CASRPYRDKNTGELFF. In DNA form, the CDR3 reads TGTGCCAGCAGGCCGTACCGGGACAAGAACACCGGGGAGCTGTTTTTT.

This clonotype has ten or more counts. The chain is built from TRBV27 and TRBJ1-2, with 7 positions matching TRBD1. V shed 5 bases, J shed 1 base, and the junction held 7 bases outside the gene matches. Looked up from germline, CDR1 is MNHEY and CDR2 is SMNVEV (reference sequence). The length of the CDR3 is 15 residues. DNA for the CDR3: TGTGCCAGCAGTACAGGGGCAGTGGGTAACTATGGCTACACCTTC. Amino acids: CASSTGAVGNYGYTF.

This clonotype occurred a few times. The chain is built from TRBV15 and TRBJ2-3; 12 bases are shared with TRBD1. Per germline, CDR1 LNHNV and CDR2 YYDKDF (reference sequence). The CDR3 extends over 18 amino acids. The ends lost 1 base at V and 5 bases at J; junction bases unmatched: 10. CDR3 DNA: TGTGCCACCAGCAGAGGGGACAGGGGGCGCTGGGGAAAAGATACGCAGTATTTT. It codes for CATSRGDRGRWGKDTQYF.

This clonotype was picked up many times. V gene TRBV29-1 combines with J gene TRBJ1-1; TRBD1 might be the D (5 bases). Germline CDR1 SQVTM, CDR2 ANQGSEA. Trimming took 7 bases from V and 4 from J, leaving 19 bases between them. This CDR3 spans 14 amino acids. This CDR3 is CSESRQGGGTEAFF. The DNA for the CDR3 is TGCAGCGAGTCCCGCCAGGGCGGCGGCACTGAAGCTTTCTTT.

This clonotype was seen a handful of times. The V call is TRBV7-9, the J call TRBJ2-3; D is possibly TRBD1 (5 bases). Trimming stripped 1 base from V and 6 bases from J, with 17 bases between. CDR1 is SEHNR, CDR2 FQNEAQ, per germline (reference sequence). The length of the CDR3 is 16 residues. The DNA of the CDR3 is TGTGCCAGCAGCTTAGTATCAATAGGGGCCCCGGATACGCAGTATTTT. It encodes CASSLVSIGAPDTQYF.

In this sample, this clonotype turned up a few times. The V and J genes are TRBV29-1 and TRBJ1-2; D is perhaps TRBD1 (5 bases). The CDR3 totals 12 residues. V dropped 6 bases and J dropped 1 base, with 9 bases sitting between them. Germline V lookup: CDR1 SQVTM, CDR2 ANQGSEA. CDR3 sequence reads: CSVHRGNYGYTF. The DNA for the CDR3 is TGCAGCGTGCATAGGGGTAACTATGGCTACACCTTC.